These 13 T cell receptor beta chains came from one sample sequenced in a study of CD8 T cells in Susac syndrome. An input of about 0.5 to 1 ug of RNA was subjected to reverse transcription using random hexamers. MiXCR, run by TCRdb on the immunoSEQ multiplex PCR reads, gives a single entry per CDR3 protein. This repertoire shows some 160,000 distinct CDR3 sequences, approximately 94% found once; its top ten account for 0.12%. The source material was CD4+ T cells from PBMCs. Receptor source: a human donor with Susac syndrome.

The V gene is TRBV2, the J gene TRBJ2-3; D gene uncertain. CDR1 and CDR2 from the germline V gene are SNHLY and FYNNEI. V was shortened by 7 bases and J by 2 bases, with 16 bases between the two germline ends. The CDR3 length is 15 residues. The CDR3 loop reads CASMIGNRPTDTQYF. In DNA form, the CDR3 reads TGTGCCAGCATGATTGGAAACAGACCCACAGATACGCAGTATTTT.

V gene TRBV29-1 combines with J gene TRBJ2-3; D uncertain. V gave up 4 bases and J gave up 0 bases, with 5 bases separating them. Germline CDR1 is SQVTM and CDR2 is ANQGSEA. The length of the CDR3 is 12 residues. CDR3 in DNA: TGCAGCGTTGTGACTAGCACAGATACGCAGTATTTT. Its protein is CSVVTSTDTQYF.

The chain joins TRBV10-3 to TRBJ2-1; 9 bases map to TRBD1. Germline trimming cut 6 bases from V and 4 bases from J; bases unmatched to any gene: 7. The CDR3 contains 15 residues. CDR1 is ENHRY, CDR2 SYGVKD, per germline. The CDR3 region is CAISTGTGRYNEQFF. As DNA, the CDR3 is TGTGCCATCAGCACCGGGACAGGGCGTTACAATGAGCAGTTCTTC.

V and J are TRBV12-3 or TRBV12-4 and TRBJ1-5; 8 bases match TRBD1. The CDR3 is 16 residues long. Trimming at V came to 7 bases and at J to 3 bases, leaving 11 bases not matched to a gene. The CDR3 spells CASTERGQGANQPQHF. CDR3 bases: TGTGCCAGCACCGAACGAGGACAGGGTGCCAATCAGCCCCAGCATTTT.

The rearrangement joins TRBV2 to TRBJ2-5; D is uncertain. Germline loops: CDR1 SNHLY, CDR2 FYNNEI. The V end was cut by 2 bases, the J end by 2 bases, with 3 bases between. This CDR3 has 12 amino acids. CDR3 in amino acids: CASSEYQETQYF. The DNA of the CDR3 is TGTGCCAGCAGTGAATATCAAGAGACCCAGTACTTC.

J is TRBJ1-5 and V is TRBV7-9; D possibly corresponds to TRBD1 (6 bases). The V end was cut by 4 bases, the J end by 3 bases, with 10 bases between. Germline loops: CDR1 SEHNR, CDR2 FQNEAQ (reference sequence). The CDR3 totals 14 residues. The CDR3 sequence is CASSYQGNNQPQHF. Here the CDR3 DNA reads TGTGCCAGCAGCTATCAGGGGAACAATCAGCCCCAGCATTTT.

The V call is TRBV14, the J call TRBJ2-5, with D perhaps TRBD2 (5 bases). Trimming stripped 1 base from V and 4 bases from J, with 10 bases between. The CDR3 has 14 residues. Germline CDR1 is SGHDN and CDR2 is FVKESK. The CDR3 protein is CASSQGVAPETQYF. For the CDR3, the DNA is TGTGCCAGCAGCCAAGGCGTAGCGCCAGAGACCCAGTACTTC. Together with reference TRBV14 and TRBJ2-5, the CDR3 gives the full variable domain: EAGVTQFPSHSVIEKGQTVTLRCDPISGHDNLYWYRRVMGKEIKFLLHFVKESKQDESGMPNNRFLAERTGGTYSTLKVQPAELEDSGVYFCASSQGVAPETQYFGPGTRLLVL.

This clonotype was counted once. The gene calls are TRBV5-1 and TRBJ1-2, with D unclear. Germline V CDR1 and CDR2: SGHRS, YFSETQ. Trimming took 7 bases from V and 1 from J, leaving 14 bases between them. The CDR3 contains 14 residues. CDR3 nucleotide sequence: TGCGCCAGCCGCTCTTCGGCCGATAACTATGGCTACACCTTC. Its protein is CASRSSADNYGYTF.

In its sample, this clonotype was seen once. The V gene is TRBV12-3 or TRBV12-4, the J gene TRBJ1-2; 10 nucleotides match TRBD1. CDR3 size: 14 residues. V dropped 6 bases and J dropped 7; count of bases not matched to a gene: 8. Here the CDR3 reads CASSLTGGAGGYTF. The CDR3 DNA reads TGTGCCAGCAGCCTGACAGGGGGCGCGGGTGGCTACACCTTC.

The J gene is TRBJ2-5, the V gene TRBV27, with D possibly being TRBD2 (5 bases). Per the germline V gene, CDR1 is MNHEY and CDR2 is SMNVEV (reference sequence). This CDR3 spans 13 amino acids. The V and J ends lost 5 bases and 7 bases respectively, with 14 bases between them. CDR3 bases: TGTGCCAGCAGTGCCTCCGGACTGGCGACCCAGTACTTC. Protein product: CASSASGLATQYF.

This sequence joins TRBV7-2 and TRBJ2-4, with unresolved D. V was shortened by 1 base and J by 8 bases, with 6 bases between the two germline ends. Germline V gene lookup returns CDR1 SGHTA and CDR2 FQGNSA. The CDR3 has 12 amino acids. CDR3 loop: CASSLDGYIQYF. The CDR3 DNA sequence: TGTGCCAGCAGCTTAGATGGGTACATTCAGTACTTC. The variable domain in full, with the rest retrieved from reference TRBV7-2 and TRBJ2-4, is GAGVSQSPSNKVTEKGKDVELRCDPISGHTALYWYRQSLGQGLEFLIYFQGNSAPDKSGLPSDRFSAERTGGSVSTLTIQRTQQEDSAVYLCASSLDGYIQYFGAGTRLSVL.

This clonotype was observed once. The chain employs TRBV7-2 and TRBJ2-5; TRBD2 agrees at 13 bases. This CDR3 has 17 residues. In germline, CDR1 is SGHTA, CDR2 FQGNSA. V trimming: 6 bases; J trimming: 4 bases; junction bases outside the gene matches: 11. CDR3 DNA sequence: TGTGCCAGCAGTTCGGGACTAGCGGGGATACGGGGAGAGACCCAGTACTTC. It translates to CASSSGLAGIRGETQYF. Filled out from reference TRBV7-2 and TRBJ2-5, the complete variable domain reads GAGVSQSPSNKVTEKGKDVELRCDPISGHTALYWYRQSLGQGLEFLIYFQGNSAPDKSGLPSDRFSAERTGGSVSTLTIQRTQQEDSAVYLCASSSGLAGIRGETQYFGPGTRLLVL.

The V call is TRBV9, the J call TRBJ2-7; TRBD1 matches 8 bases. V lost 4 bases and J lost 7; bases outside the gene matches: 7. The CDR3 totals 13 residues. Germline assignment: CDR1 SGDLS and CDR2 YYNGEE. CDR3 sequence (DNA): TGTGCCAGCAGCCAAAGGACAGGGTTGGAGCAGTACTTC. This gives the protein CASSQRTGLEQYF.